This T cell receptor (beta chain) is from a study of radiotherapy plus CTLA-4 blockade in lung cancer. Profiled with immunoSEQ multiplex PCR; TCRdb holds only in-frame clones, not every one. The table shows 65,000 to 85,000 clones, with approximately 73% occurring only once. This clone was detected a few times. No antigen is known for it. Overall study findings and caveats: There was expansion of tumor-derived TCR clones in blood after radiotherapy plus ipilimumab.

In germline, CDR1 is MNHEY, CDR2 SVGAGI. CDR3 length: 15 residues. The ends lost 5 bases at V and 0 bases at J; junction bases unmatched: 6. Sample: peripheral blood, taken from a patient treated with radiotherapy plus ipilimumab. The TCR originated in a human donor with non-small cell lung cancer whose response to radiotherapy plus ipilimumab could not be evaluated. This chain joins TRBV6-5 and TRBJ1-1; 7 bases are a match to TRBD1. The CDR3, as DNA: TGTGCCAGCAGTCCCCAGGGGGGATTGAACACTGAAGCTTTCTTT. Its protein is CASSPQGGLNTEAFF.